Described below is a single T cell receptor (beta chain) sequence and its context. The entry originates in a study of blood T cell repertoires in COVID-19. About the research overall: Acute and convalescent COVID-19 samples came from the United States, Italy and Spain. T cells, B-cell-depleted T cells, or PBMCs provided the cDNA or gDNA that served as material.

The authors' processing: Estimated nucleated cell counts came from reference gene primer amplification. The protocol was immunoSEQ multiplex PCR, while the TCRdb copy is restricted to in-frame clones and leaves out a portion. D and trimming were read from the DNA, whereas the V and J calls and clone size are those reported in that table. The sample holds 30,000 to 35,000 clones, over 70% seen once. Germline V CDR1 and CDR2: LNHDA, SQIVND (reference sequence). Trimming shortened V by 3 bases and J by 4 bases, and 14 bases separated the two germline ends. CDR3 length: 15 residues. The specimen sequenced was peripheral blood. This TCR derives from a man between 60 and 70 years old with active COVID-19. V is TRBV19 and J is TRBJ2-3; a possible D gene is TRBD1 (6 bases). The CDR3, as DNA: TGTGCCAGTAGTATGGGTGGGGGCAACGCAGATACGCAGTATTTT. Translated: CASSMGGGNADTQYF.